The clone carrying this TCR beta chain was detected ten times or more. Its antigen is unknown. This entry comes from a study of Graves' ophthalmopathy and Graves' hyperthyroidism. Being free of ophthalmopathy for 18 months of follow-up defined stable hyperthyroidism. Additional autoimmune diseases, uncontrolled infections, pregnancy or lactation disqualified patients. As the template, RNA transcripts were used to amplify TCR beta CDR3 regions. First-round RT-PCR relied on HTBI primers, and a second-round multiplex PCR came next. MiXCR was run by TCRdb on the multiplex PCR reads, yielding one entry per CDR3 protein. The data hold 300,000 to 400,000 distinct CDR3 sequences, with approximately 18% observed a single time. This CDR3 is built from 14 residues. V gave up 2 bases and J gave up 2 bases, with 9 bases separating them. Germline CDR1 MNHNS, CDR2 SASEGT. Study-level results: In blood appeared most of the expanded thyroid clonotypes whose frequency exceeded 0.001. Ophthalmopathy could be told apart from stable hyperthyroidism by a 13-signature model (under 90% sensitivity, approximately 81% specificity).

The sequence came from an adult woman with stable Graves' hyperthyroidism. The sequenced material came from peripheral blood. This rearrangement joins TRBV6-1 to TRBJ2-5; the D gene is possibly TRBD2 (5 bases). CDR3 sequence reads: CASSESRLQETQYF. The CDR3 DNA is TGTGCCAGCAGTGAATCTAGACTACAAGAGACCCAGTACTTC.